This T cell receptor beta chain was found in a study of shared T cell receptors in the human thymus (dated by TCRdb to about 2021). The study in broad terms: The study examined how the human thymus generates shared, self-reactive T-cell receptor alpha chains.

Receptor amplification or capture employed the immunoSEQ multiplex PCR assay. TCRdb stores this immuneACCESS table with in-frame sequences only. Part of the clones is absent; in the studies checked, under half of the shortfall reflects unresolved V genes, and no reason is known for the rest. Present in this sample are about 730,000 clones, 70% to 90% of which were seen just once. The ten largest clones represent around 0.0094% of the sample. The germline V gene gives CDR1 as SGDLS and CDR2 as YYNGEE. Spanning cysteine to phenylalanine, the CDR3 consists of 16 amino acids. The CDR3 DNA has 48 bases and is translated from base 1. V lost 4 bases and J lost 2 bases; the stretch between them is 17 bases long. On this clone: Its specific antigen is unknown. No qualities accompany the bases; no much larger clone lies one base away.

The same sample was also studied in work on human thymus T cells. As that second study puts it: Immunologically healthy infants undergoing open corrective cardiac surgery for congenital heart defects in Finland were used as donors. Thymus tissue was obtained as surgical resects removed during corrective cardiac surgery. V and J gene segment usage appeared biased in both thymic and peripheral blood repertoires. The related research found that thymic TCR repertoires overlapped highly between unrelated individuals. The study characterized TCR alpha and beta repertoires from about 8 infant thymus samples and four related peripheral blood samples. The infant donors were roughly 7 to 244 days old, and the cohort included a handful of males and a couple of females. After being mechanically released from the tissue, thymocytes were kept at -70 degrees C in pellets of roughly 10-33 million cells. Genomic DNA was extracted from frozen cell pellets with a QIAsymphony instrument. The immunoSEQ multiplex PCR assay was used to amplify the TCRB and TCRAD loci from a standardized amount of quality-controlled genomic DNA. The amplicons spanned the V(D)J region and were long enough to cover the CDR3 and allow V and J genes to be identified. Amplicon sequencing was performed on an Illumina platform through the commercial immunoSEQ service. Primer bias and sequencing errors were corrected as previously described, and TCRAD and TCRB were defined on the basis of the IMGT database. Analysis of the repertoires was done with immunoSEQ Analyzer 3.0 and VDJTools and included basic statistics, V/J segment usage, diversity estimates, rarefaction and pairwise overlap. Diversity was estimated with Chao1, ChaoE, Efron-Thisted, Shannon and inverse Simpson indices, and also on datasets down-sampled to the smallest sample. For repertoire overlap, CDR3 nucleotide sequence, V gene and J gene had to match strictly, and clustering was done by Jaccard-based multidimensional scaling. On average, thymus samples gave about 750,000 unique TCRB clonotypes, whereas blood samples gave some 84,000.

The material sequenced was thymocytes. The receptor comes from a girl in the first two years of life with a congenital heart defect. Donor details come from another sample of the same person, matched by shared clones. The chain was built from TRBV9 and TRBJ2-3; the D gene is perhaps TRBD1, from 6 matching bases. The nucleotide sequence reads TGTGCCAGCAGCCCTAGCAGGGGCTTTACCACAGATACGCAGTATTTT. Protein translation: CASSPSRGFTTDTQYF.